The 16 T cell receptor beta chains below were found in one sample sequenced in a study of cytomegalovirus exposure and HLA in healthy donors. Primers for the PCR totalled 60 Vbeta and 13 Jbeta. Sequencing was performed with immunoSEQ multiplex PCR; in TCRdb, only in-frame clones are kept and a portion is missing. The table lists roughly 150,000 clones, roughly four fifths of them singletons. Source material: PBMCs. All receptors derive from a man in his thirties or forties in good health and CMV-seronegative.

The chain has TRBV28 and TRBJ1-2; TRBD1 agrees at 8 bases. Germline V CDR1 and CDR2: MDHEN, SYDVKM. V lost 5 bases and J lost 6; bases outside the gene matches: 8. The CDR3 is made up of 14 amino acids. The CDR3 region has the DNA TGTGCCAGCAGTCGCACCACAGGGGGTGATGGCTACACCTTC. It is translated as CASSRTTGGDGYTF.

The chain carries TRBV6-4 and TRBJ2-4; TRBD2 might be the D (6 bases). Trimming cost V 4 bases and J 8 bases, with 12 bases left between them. This CDR3 is 13 amino acids long. The germline V gene encodes CDR1 MRHNA and CDR2 SNTAGT. CDR3 in DNA: TGTGCCAGCAGTGTTGCGTCGGGGGACATTCAGTACTTC. This sequence encodes CASSVASGDIQYF.

This clone was observed a few times. The chain has TRBV5-5 and TRBJ1-1; 7 nucleotides align to TRBD1. V was pared by 4 bases and J by 8 bases, with 14 bases of the junction left unmatched. CDR1 is SGHKS, CDR2 YYEKEE, per germline (reference sequence). The CDR3 covers 15 residues. In DNA form, the CDR3 reads TGTGCCAGCAGCCCTAGAGGGCACAGGGGCGGGGAAGCTTTCTTT. Its translation: CASSPRGHRGGEAFF.

Details on this clone: An end of the junction differs from the germline gene, which may be a read error. The V and J genes are TRBV7-7 and TRBJ2-5; 7 nucleotides align to TRBD1. The CDR3 totals 16 residues. Germline values: CDR1 SSHAT, CDR2 FNYEAQ (reference sequence). The CDR3 loop is CASSLVGGRYQETQYF. The CDR3 bases are TGTGCTAGCAGCTTAGTAGGGGGCAGGTACCAAGAGACCCAGTACTTC.

The CDR3 DNA follows: TGTGCCAGCAGAACGACAGGGGGCGGAAACACCATATATTTT. This translates into CASRTTGGGNTIYF. The chain couples TRBV28 to TRBJ1-3; 10 bases are shared with TRBD1. Germline V gene lookup returns CDR1 MDHEN and CDR2 SYDVKM. This CDR3 contains 14 residues. V shed 6 bases and J 4 bases; nucleotides not matched to a gene: 3.

The CDR3 protein is CASSYRRPGQDYEQYF. CDR3 DNA sequence: TGTGCCAGCAGTTACCGTAGACCGGGACAAGACTACGAGCAGTACTTC. The chain is built from TRBV6-5 and TRBJ2-7; tentative D call: TRBD1 (6 bases). V was clipped by 2 bases and J by 3 bases, with 17 bases between them. Looked up from germline, CDR1 is MNHEY and CDR2 is SVGAGI. The CDR3 sequence is 16 residues long.

The chain links TRBV18 to TRBJ1-2, with no clear D. CDR3 size: 14 residues. Trimming removed 0 bases at V and 8 bases at J, with 13 bases between. CDR1 and CDR2 from the germline V gene are KGHSH and LQKENI. The CDR3: CASSPPPTNDGYTF. The CDR3 bases are TGTGCCAGCTCACCACCGCCGACAAACGACGGCTACACCTTC. The whole variable domain, filled in from reference TRBV18 and TRBJ1-2, reads NAGVMQNPRHLVRRRGQEARLRCSPMKGHSHVYWYRQLPEEGLKFMVYLQKENIIDESGMPKERFSAEFPKEGPSILRIQQVVRGDSAAYFCASSPPPTNDGYTFGSGTRLTVV.

This chain links TRBV9 with TRBJ2-7; TRBD2 might be the D (6 bases). Trimming stripped 0 bases from V and 5 bases from J, with 12 bases between. This CDR3 has 14 amino acids. Germline assignment: CDR1 SGDLS and CDR2 YYNGEE. Here the CDR3 reads CASSVGSWGDEQYF. The DNA for the CDR3 is TGTGCCAGCAGCGTAGGCTCCTGGGGGGACGAGCAGTACTTC.

The rearrangement uses TRBV2 and TRBJ2-7; 12 nucleotides align to TRBD1. Germline CDR1 reads SNHLY; CDR2 reads FYNNEI. V shed 9 bases, J shed 5 bases, and the junction held 8 bases outside the gene matches. The CDR3 is 14 residues long. CDR3 amino acids: CASIGTGGGDEQYF. The CDR3 nucleotides are TGTGCCAGTATAGGGACAGGGGGCGGTGACGAGCAGTACTTC.

V gene TRBV5-5 combines with J gene TRBJ2-6; D possibly corresponds to TRBD1 (6 bases). V was trimmed by 2 bases and J by 0 bases, leaving 9 bases between them. In germline, CDR1 is SGHKS, CDR2 YYEKEE (reference sequence). The CDR3 spans 16 residues. The CDR3 is CASSFPTGSGANVLTF. In nucleotides, the CDR3 is TGTGCCAGCAGCTTCCCGACAGGCTCTGGGGCCAACGTCCTGACTTTC.

This rearrangement joins TRBV6-5 to TRBJ2-7, with D uncertain. Germline assignment: CDR1 MNHEY and CDR2 SVGAGI. The length of the CDR3 is 16 residues. Trimming left V 0 bases short and J 0 bases short, with 12 bases between. In DNA form, the CDR3 reads TGTGCCAGCAGTTACTCGATTGCCGGTAGCTCCTACGAGCAGTACTTC. It encodes CASSYSIAGSSYEQYF.

This sequence joins TRBV19 and TRBJ1-1; TRBD1 matches at 7 bases. With V trimmed by 6 bases and J by 7 bases, 5 bases remained unmatched. The CDR3 extends over 12 amino acids. CDR1 is LNHDA and CDR2 is SQIVND in the germline V gene (reference sequence). CDR3 in amino acids: CASSQQGIEAFF. CDR3 DNA: TGTGCCAGTAGCCAACAGGGGATTGAAGCTTTCTTT.

V is TRBV7-9 and J is TRBJ2-7; a possible D gene is TRBD2 (5 bases). V lost 5 bases to trimming and J lost 4 bases, with 9 bases between them. CDR3 length: 12 amino acids. The V gene's germline CDR1 is SEHNR and CDR2 FQNEAQ (reference sequence). The CDR3 here is CASSPRGYEQYF. In DNA, the CDR3 is TGTGCCAGCAGCCCCCGAGGGTACGAGCAGTACTTC.

This rearrangement joins TRBV6-1 to TRBJ1-2; D is unclear. Germline loops: CDR1 MNHNS, CDR2 SASEGT. V was cut by 4 bases and J by 6 bases, with 12 bases left in between. CDR3 length: 13 residues. For the CDR3, the DNA is TGTGCCAGCAGTGGTGGAGGACTGGATGGCTACACCTTC. This gives the protein CASSGGGLDGYTF.

This clone came up a few times. This sequence joins TRBV2 and TRBJ2-1, with 7 bases that match TRBD2. With 3 bases clipped from V and 9 bases from J, the junction kept 11 bases outside the gene matches. The CDR3 is 15 amino acids. Germline V lookup: CDR1 SNHLY, CDR2 FYNNEI. CDR3 DNA: TGTGCCAGCAGTGAGAAGAGGGAGGGCCGATCTGAGCAGTTCTTC. Translating it yields CASSEKREGRSEQFF. Combining the CDR3 with reference TRBV2 and TRBJ2-1 gives the whole variable domain EPEVTQTPSHQVTQMGQEVILRCVPISNHLYFYWYRQILGQKVEFLVSFYNNEISEKSEIFDDQFSVERPDGSNFTLKIRSTKLEDSAMYFCASSEKREGRSEQFFGPGTRLTVL.

In DNA, the CDR3 is TGCAGCGTTGAAGACGGGGGGTTCCATGGCTACACCTTC. It yields the protein CSVEDGGFHGYTF. The chain has TRBV29-1 and TRBJ1-2; maybe TRBD1 (5 bases). V lost 0 bases and J lost 6, with 11 bases in between. The germline V gene encodes CDR1 SQVTM and CDR2 ANQGSEA. The CDR3 extends over 13 amino acids.